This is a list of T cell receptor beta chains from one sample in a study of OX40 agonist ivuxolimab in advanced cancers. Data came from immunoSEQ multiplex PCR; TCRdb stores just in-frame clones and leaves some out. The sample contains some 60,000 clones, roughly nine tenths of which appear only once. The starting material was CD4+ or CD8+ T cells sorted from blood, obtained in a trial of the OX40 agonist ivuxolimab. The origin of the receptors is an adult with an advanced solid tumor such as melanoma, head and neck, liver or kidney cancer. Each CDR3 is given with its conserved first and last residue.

CASSPRGGEQYF,TRBV11-2,TRBJ2-7
CASSSDGTWGNTEAFF,TRBV12-1,TRBJ1-1
CASSEVGGTYNEQFF,TRBV2,TRBJ2-1
CASSPDGRNLAGTYEQYF,TRBV14,TRBJ2-7
CASSIGTYDFF,TRBV19,TRBJ1-1
CASSRQGLSTEAFF,TRBV6-5,TRBJ1-1
CASSLTGVGEAFF,TRBV14,TRBJ1-1
CASSLRGAYEQYF,TRBV28,TRBJ2-7
CASSVNSGSEEYF,TRBV9,TRBJ2-7
CASSLGGASTEAFF,TRBV5-4,TRBJ1-1
CASSQSVYGYTF,TRBV7-9,TRBJ1-2
CASNQGQGREQFF,TRBV27,TRBJ2-1
CASSLIAEEQFF,TRBV7-9,TRBJ2-1
CASSGGQGGEQFF,TRBV11-2,TRBJ2-1
CASSLGGPNTGELFF,TRBV11-2,TRBJ2-2
CSARDEEGYTF,TRBV20-1,TRBJ1-2
CASRARPTEDEQFF,TRBV2,TRBJ2-1
CASSLGAYREQYF,TRBV13,TRBJ2-7
CASSGGGYEQYF,TRBV13,TRBJ2-7
CASGYRGLQETQYF,TRBV6-5,TRBJ2-5
CASSQERNTEAFF,TRBV14,TRBJ1-1
CASSPGGNQPQHF,TRBV7-9,TRBJ1-5
CASSLGRPYQETQYF,TRBV7-2,TRBJ2-5
CASSFIRDRASPLHF,TRBV27,TRBJ1-6
CASKEGGNQPQHF,TRBV6-1,TRBJ1-5
CASSEGVTNTGELFF,TRBV4-1,TRBJ2-2
CASSQDGGFTYEQYF,TRBV4-2,TRBJ2-7
CASSYDARGTQYF,TRBV11-2,TRBJ2-5
CASSFFGTGRNEKLFF,TRBV7-9,TRBJ1-4
CASSLGHITYEQYF,TRBV7-6,TRBJ2-7
CAISTSGGALTDTQYF,TRBV10-3,TRBJ2-3
CASSISGATEAFF,TRBV19,TRBJ1-1
CASTLGGGSYNEQFF,TRBV6-6,TRBJ2-1
CASSVMSSGEGDRQFF,TRBV9,TRBJ2-1
CASSVGNAGTTETQYF,TRBV9,TRBJ2-5
CASSWRTRGEQYF,TRBV6-5,TRBJ2-7
CASSSEGATNEKLFF,TRBV6-1,TRBJ1-4
CASSPGLALNEKLFF,TRBV7-2,TRBJ1-4
CASKRTSGGSDEQFF,TRBV28,TRBJ2-1
CASTTRDRGYF,TRBV28,TRBJ2-7
CANSGFSGNTIYF,TRBV28,TRBJ1-3
CASTRGGTNTGELFF,TRBV7-9,TRBJ2-2
CASSDPPQAKNIQYF,TRBV6-4,TRBJ2-4
CASSVDNYGYTF,TRBV5-6,TRBJ1-2
CASSLWGGNTGELFF,TRBV27,TRBJ2-2
CASSVEGTVTTGELFF,TRBV9,TRBJ2-2
CASSYRGGAEAFF,TRBV28,TRBJ1-1
CASSPPDGGLGQYF,TRBV5-8,TRBJ2-7
CASSLPAGTKDGYTF,TRBV11-2,TRBJ1-2
CASSFGQGEETQYF,TRBV13,TRBJ2-5
CASSLGSGIRGNTIYF,TRBV13,TRBJ1-3